These 30 T cell receptor beta chains share one sample of origin, sequenced in a study of blood T cell repertoires in COVID-19. TCRdb's table, derived via immunoSEQ multiplex PCR, lists solely in-frame clones and lacks some. The data show approximately 250,000 clones, about four fifths seen once. Sequencing input: peripheral blood. These receptors all stem from a man in his forties or fifties with acute or convalescent COVID-19.

This sequence joins TRBV10-1 and TRBJ2-7; D possibly corresponds to TRBD1 (6 bases). CDR1 and CDR2 from the germline V gene are WNHNN and SYGVQD (reference sequence). The CDR3 extends over 13 amino acids. V was trimmed by 3 bases and J by 13 bases, leaving 19 bases between them. In nucleotides, the CDR3 is TGCGCCAGCAGTGAAACCTTGACAGGCCCATATTACTTC. Residues: CASSETLTGPYYF.

This clone came up once. The chain joins TRBV5-6 to TRBJ2-7; TRBD1 matches 9 bases. The J segment lost 6 bases and the V segment lost 2 bases, leaving 6 bases of the junction unmatched. The germline V gene encodes CDR1 SGHDT and CDR2 YYEEEE. This CDR3 is built from 14 residues. This CDR3 is CASSLGQGRFEQYF. CDR3 DNA: TGTGCCAGCAGCTTAGGACAGGGGAGATTCGAGCAGTACTTC. The full variable domain, with the rest looked up from reference TRBV5-6 and TRBJ2-7, is DAGVTQSPTHLIKTRGQQVTLRCSPKSGHDTVSWYQQALGQGPQFIFQYYEEEERQRGNFPDRFSGHQFPNYSSELNVNALLLGDSALYLCASSLGQGRFEQYFGPGTRLTVT.

V and J are TRBV27 and TRBJ1-1; no definite D call. CDR1 is MNHEY, CDR2 SMNVEV, per germline (reference sequence). CDR3 length: 15 residues. Trimming stripped 7 bases from V and 1 base from J, with 16 bases between. CDR3 sequence: CASIKGGGRNTEAFF. The CDR3 nucleotides read TGTGCCAGCATTAAGGGAGGAGGTAGGAACACTGAAGCTTTCTTT.

The chain carries TRBV29-1 and TRBJ2-7, with D possibly being TRBD2 (6 bases). Looked up from germline, CDR1 is SQVTM and CDR2 is ANQGSEA. The CDR3 spans 13 residues. The ends were cut back, 4 bases at V and 4 bases at J, with 14 bases in the middle. DNA of the CDR3: TGCAGCGTTGCCAGGTCTGGGGGGTACGAGCAGTACTTC. Translating it yields CSVARSGGYEQYF.

Here the CDR3 reads CASGSNRGSITDTQYF. In DNA, the CDR3 is TGTGCTAGTGGTTCCAACAGGGGCTCTATCACAGATACGCAGTATTTT. V gene TRBV12-5 combines with J gene TRBJ2-3; 7 bases fit TRBD1. This CDR3 has 16 residues. The junction had 9 bases not matched to a gene; V was cut back by 4 bases and J by 2 bases. Germline-derived CDR1 and CDR2 are LGHNT and FRNRAP.

This clone was picked up one time. V and J are TRBV28 and TRBJ2-3; weak D call: TRBD2 (5 bases). The CDR3 is 16 amino acids. Deletions cut 2 bases from V and 2 bases from J, with 14 bases between. Germline V gene data show CDR1 as MDHEN and CDR2 as SYDVKM. CDR3 bases: TGTGCCAGCAGTTTAAGGGCTTCAGCGGACACAGATACGCAGTATTTT. Protein: CASSLRASADTDTQYF.

Notes on this clone: Germline is not matched at one junction end, which may reflect a read error. The V call is TRBV25-1, the J call TRBJ2-7; 9 bases are a match to TRBD2. The germline CDR1 and CDR2 sequences are MGHDK and SYGVNS. The CDR3 sequence is 13 residues long. The CDR3 sequence is CASSEPSGRLLSF. The CDR3 DNA reads as TGTGCCAGCAGTGAACCGAGCGGGAGGCTCTTGTCCTTC.

The CDR3 nucleotides read TGTGCCAGTAGTAGGAACAGCCTAGGGGCTGAAAATGAAAAACTGTTTTTT. Translated, it gives CASSRNSLGAENEKLFF. This rearrangement joins TRBV19 to TRBJ1-4; tentative D call: TRBD1 (5 bases). The CDR3 consists of 17 residues. CDR1 and CDR2 from the germline V gene are LNHDA and SQIVND (reference sequence). V lost 4 bases to trimming and J lost 5 bases, with 20 bases between them.

The rearrangement links TRBV4-1 to TRBJ1-2; D might be TRBD1 (6 bases). CDR1 MGHRA and CDR2 YSYEKL come from the germline V gene. The CDR3 runs to 15 residues. V was clipped by 0 bases and J by 3 bases, with 11 bases between them. The CDR3 DNA sequence: TGCGCCAGCAGCCAAGATCTCCAGGGGTACTATGGCTACACCTTC. Translated, it gives CASSQDLQGYYGYTF.

In this sample, this clone turned up a few times. The V call is TRBV28, the J call TRBJ1-2; 9 bases agree with TRBD1. Germline CDR1 is MDHEN and CDR2 is SYDVKM. The CDR3 sequence is 15 residues long. Trimming took 8 bases from V and 3 from J; bases not matched to a gene: 10. CDR3 nucleotides: TGTGCCAGCTCTCCAACAGGGGGCGGTGACTATGGCTACACCTTC. Translated, it gives CASSPTGGGDYGYTF.

The chain recombines TRBV11-2 with TRBJ1-1; D is possibly TRBD1 (6 bases). Looked up from germline, CDR1 is SGHAT and CDR2 is FQNNGV. This CDR3 contains 16 residues. V was shortened by 1 base and J by 5 bases, with 17 bases between the two germline ends. The CDR3 DNA reads as TGTGCCAGCAGCTTAGGCCCGTTACAGGGAAGGACTGAAGCTTTCTTT. Its protein product is CASSLGPLQGRTEAFF.

The chain uses TRBV18 and TRBJ1-3, with 12 bases fitting TRBD1. The CDR3 totals 18 residues. V gave up 5 bases and J gave up 5 bases; unmatched junction bases: 13. Germline V gene lookup returns CDR1 KGHSH and CDR2 LQKENI. CDR3 region: CASSSPGTGGPGRNTIYF. The DNA of the CDR3 is TGTGCCAGCTCATCCCCCGGGACAGGGGGCCCAGGGAGAAACACCATATATTTT.

This clone ranks as medium-sized (0.01 to 0.1%). The rearrangement links TRBV12-3 or TRBV12-4 to TRBJ2-1; 7 bases line up with TRBD2. This CDR3 is built from 12 residues. With V trimmed by 2 bases and J by 10 bases, 2 bases remained unmatched. The CDR3 region is CASSLTGREQFF. The CDR3 bases are TGTGCCAGCAGTTTAACCGGGAGGGAGCAGTTCTTC.

The chain employs TRBV28 and TRBJ1-1, with D maybe TRBD1 (6 bases). CDR1 is MDHEN, CDR2 SYDVKM, per germline. The CDR3 consists of 15 residues. Trimming took 5 bases from V and 4 from J, leaving 17 bases between them. CDR3 DNA sequence: TGTGCCAGCAGTATGACCGCGTTGGGGGCCACTGAAGCTTTCTTT. Amino acids: CASSMTALGATEAFF.

This chain uses TRBV9 with TRBJ2-1, with TRBD1 as a possible D gene (6 bases). The CDR3 totals 14 residues. Germline V gives CDR1 SGDLS, CDR2 YYNGEE. Trimming removed 3 bases from V and 8 bases from J, with 15 bases in between. The CDR3 here is CASSDPDSIDEQFF. The CDR3 nucleotides are TGTGCCAGCAGCGACCCGGACAGTATCGATGAGCAGTTCTTC.

J is TRBJ2-4 and V is TRBV13, with 7 bases fitting TRBD2. The CDR3 spans 16 residues. V shed 2 bases and J 0 bases; nucleotides not matched to a gene: 4. Germline V gene sequence: CDR1 PRHDT, CDR2 FYEKMQ (reference sequence). CDR3 bases: TGTGCCAGCAGCTTAATGCGGGGGTTAGCCAAAAACATTCAGTACTTC. Its protein is CASSLMRGLAKNIQYF.

This sequence joins TRBV2 and TRBJ1-3, with 11 bases fitting TRBD1. Germline values: CDR1 SNHLY, CDR2 FYNNEI. The CDR3 extends over 15 amino acids. The trim removed 6 bases at V and 4 bases at J, leaving 5 bases unmatched. The CDR3: CASRYGQGAGNTIYF. As DNA, the CDR3 is TGTGCCAGCAGATATGGACAGGGGGCAGGAAACACCATATATTTT. The variable domain in full, completed from reference TRBV2 and TRBJ1-3, reads EPEVTQTPSHQVTQMGQEVILRCVPISNHLYFYWYRQILGQKVEFLVSFYNNEISEKSEIFDDQFSVERPDGSNFTLKIRSTKLEDSAMYFCASRYGQGAGNTIYFGEGSWLTVV.

In this sample, this clone turned up a few times. Other DNA variants within this sample encode the same CDR3. The CDR3 protein is CASSLGQGYYEQYF. Written as DNA, the CDR3 is TGTGCCAGCAGCTTAGGACAGGGATACTACGAGCAGTACTTC. This sequence joins TRBV11-3 and TRBJ2-7; 7 positions agree with TRBD1. The V gene's germline CDR1 is SGHNT and CDR2 YENEEA. There are 14 residues in the CDR3. J lost 3 bases, V lost 1 base, and 3 bases had no gene match.

The rearrangement uses TRBV5-1 and TRBJ1-1, with D possibly being TRBD1 (5 bases). The CDR3 extends over 15 amino acids. V was pared by 4 bases and J by 0 bases, with 13 bases between. Germline V CDR1 and CDR2: SGHRS, YFSETQ. This CDR3 is CASSPRGGLNTEAFF. CDR3 in DNA: TGCGCCAGCAGCCCACGCGGGGGGTTGAACACTGAAGCTTTCTTT. The whole variable domain, filled in from reference TRBV5-1 and TRBJ1-1, reads KAGVTQTPRYLIKTRGQQVTLSCSPISGHRSVSWYQQTPGQGLQFLFEYFSETQRNKGNFPGRFSGRQFSNSRSEMNVSTLELGDSALYLCASSPRGGLNTEAFFGQGTRLTVV.

This sequence joins TRBV28 and TRBJ2-1; D possibly corresponds to TRBD2 (5 bases). CDR1 and CDR2 from the germline V gene are MDHEN and SYDVKM. This CDR3 spans 14 amino acids. The germline V and J ends were trimmed by 2 bases and 5 bases, with 10 bases remaining between them. The CDR3 region has the DNA TGTGCCAGCAGTTTAGGACTTTTTCACAATGAGCAGTTCTTC. As protein: CASSLGLFHNEQFF.

CDR3 nucleotide sequence: TGTGCCAGCAGCCAAGATGGTTACGGGGGGCCTAGCACAGATACGCAGTATTTT. Its translation: CASSQDGYGGPSTDTQYF. The chain recombines TRBV4-2 with TRBJ2-3; possibly TRBD2 for D (7 bases). Trimming took off 0 bases at V and 0 bases at J, with 16 bases between the two ends. This CDR3 spans 18 amino acids. The germline CDR1 and CDR2 sequences are LGHNA and YNFKEQ.

The rearrangement links TRBV28 to TRBJ1-4; 7 bases agree with TRBD1. J gave up 7 bases and V 3 bases, and 14 bases lay outside the gene matches. From germline, CDR1 is MDHEN and CDR2 SYDVKM. The CDR3 spans 17 residues. Here the CDR3 reads CASSLNSFRTGGEKLFF. In DNA, the CDR3 is TGTGCCAGCAGTTTGAACTCTTTCCGGACAGGAGGTGAAAAACTGTTTTTT.

This chain connects TRBV18 to TRBJ2-3; D perhaps matches TRBD2 (6 bases). V was clipped by 4 bases and J by 2 bases, with 16 bases between them. Germline assignment: CDR1 KGHSH and CDR2 LQKENI. The CDR3 covers 16 residues. CDR3 protein: CASSLTAGLNTDTQYF. The CDR3 DNA sequence: TGTGCCAGCTCACTGACAGCGGGTCTTAACACAGATACGCAGTATTTT.

This chain connects TRBV29-1 to TRBJ2-5; D remains ambiguous. The germline V and J ends were trimmed by 3 bases and 2 bases, with 10 bases remaining between them. Germline V gives CDR1 SQVTM, CDR2 ANQGSEA. The CDR3 contains 13 residues. CDR3 sequence: CSVDFRTQETQYF. Here the CDR3 DNA reads TGCAGCGTTGACTTTCGTACTCAAGAGACCCAGTACTTC. Full variable domain (remainder filled in from reference TRBV29-1 and TRBJ2-5): SAVISQKPSRDICQRGTSLTIQCQVDSQVTMMFWYRQQPGQSLTLIATANQGSEATYESGFVIDKFPISRPNLTFSTLTVSNMSPEDSSIYLCSVDFRTQETQYFGPGTRLLVL.

The J gene is TRBJ2-1, the V gene TRBV11-3; TRBD2 matches at 14 bases. The CDR3 totals 17 residues. V lost 5 bases, J lost 5 bases, and 8 bases stayed unmatched. From germline, CDR1 is SGHNT and CDR2 YENEEA. This CDR3 is CASSQGLGLAGDNEQFF. The CDR3 DNA reads as TGTGCCAGCAGCCAAGGCCTGGGACTAGCGGGAGACAATGAGCAGTTCTTC.

The chain carries TRBV6-1 and TRBJ2-7; 7 bases align to TRBD2. This CDR3 is built from 15 residues. V dropped 3 bases and J dropped 1; count of bases not matched to a gene: 6. Germline loops: CDR1 MNHNS, CDR2 SASEGT. The CDR3 DNA sequence: TGTGCCAGCAGTGAGGCGGGGAGGGTTTCCTACGAGCAGTACTTC. Protein: CASSEAGRVSYEQYF.

The CDR3 DNA reads TGTGCCATCAGTGAGTCGCAGACAGGGGCGATTAATGGCTACACCTTC. It encodes CAISESQTGAINGYTF. The V gene is TRBV10-3, the J gene TRBJ1-2, with 8 bases lining up with TRBD1. Germline V gene data show CDR1 as ENHRY and CDR2 as SYGVKD. V dropped 0 bases and J dropped 6; count of bases not matched to a gene: 9. The CDR3 covers 16 residues.

The chain links TRBV5-1 to TRBJ2-7; D unresolved. This CDR3 has 15 amino acids. Trimming removed 0 bases from V and 0 bases from J, with 10 bases in between. Germline V lookup: CDR1 SGHRS, CDR2 YFSETQ. This CDR3 is CASSLESSSSYEQYF. CDR3 sequence (DNA): TGCGCCAGCAGCTTGGAAAGCTCATCCTCCTACGAGCAGTACTTC.

This clone was seen just once. V gene TRBV11-3 combines with J gene TRBJ2-1; perhaps TRBD2 as D (6 bases). The CDR3 is 16 amino acids. Germline loops: CDR1 SGHNT, CDR2 YENEEA. V shed 4 bases and J shed 3 bases, with 16 bases lying between them. Here the CDR3 reads CASSSHRGTRYNEQFF. CDR3 in DNA: TGTGCCAGCAGCTCCCACCGGGGGACCCGCTACAATGAGCAGTTCTTC.

This sequence joins TRBV6-1 and TRBJ2-5, with D possibly being TRBD2 (5 bases). The germline gives CDR1 MNHNS, CDR2 SASEGT. The CDR3 loop spans 15 amino acids. The germline V and J ends were trimmed by 1 base and 8 bases, with 17 bases remaining between them. This CDR3 reads CASSEVGLSLETQYF. DNA for the CDR3: TGTGCCAGCAGTGAAGTCGGACTCAGCTTAGAAACCCAGTACTTC.